The following is a T cell receptor beta chain sequence with its context. This sample was included in a study of blood T cell repertoires in COVID-19. Trimming took off 1 base at V and 3 bases at J, with 13 bases between the two ends. This CDR3 contains 15 residues. Looked up from germline, CDR1 is LGHNA and CDR2 is YSLEER. This table comes from immunoSEQ multiplex PCR, and its TCRdb copy is limited to in-frame clones, with some not included. Among roughly 290,000 clones listed, around 86% were seen once. The chain has TRBV4-3 and TRBJ2-7; unclear D gene. The clonotype originates from a woman between 25 and 40 years old who had recovered from COVID-19. The specimen sequenced was peripheral blood. The CDR3 DNA reads as TGCGCCAGCAGCCAAGCGTCCACGGGTTACTACGAGCAGTACTTC. Amino acid sequence: CASSQASTGYYEQYF.